Listed here is a single TCR beta chain. Its binding antigen is unknown. One base away there is no much larger clone; base qualities are not given. The data were taken from a study of cytomegalovirus exposure and HLA in healthy donors (dated by TCRdb to about 2017). Looking at the study overall: An earlier analysis of roughly 610 of the donors reported 276 Gb of sequence data and approximately 120 million unique TCR beta sequences obtained from about 170 million T cells. An early release covering roughly 580 HLA-typed donors comprised approximately 290 gigabases of sequencing data and around 80 million unique TCR sequences. Among the approximately 400 genotyped donors, around 81% belonged to the genetic ancestry cluster associated with self-reported Caucasian donors. The study aimed to test whether cataloging public T cell receptors could reveal signatures of past pathogen exposure. Using immunosequencing, the study profiled T cell repertoires from 640 or so subjects and related those repertoires to cytomegalovirus serostatus. Along with the approximately 650-subject first cohort, a separate validation cohort of over a hundred different subjects was used. To predict cytomegalovirus infection status, the study brought together high-throughput TCR immunosequencing, statistical association of individual TCRs with disease status, and machine learning. In a later analysis, previously published TCR beta repertoires from roughly 710 donors were re-analyzed and high-resolution HLA genotyping was added so that TCR occurrence patterns could be studied. In the later analysis, no new phenotypic data were used to find candidate immune exposures; instead, reliance was placed on TCR beta sequences and their occurrence across donors. To decide whether each TCR beta V gene segment behaved as functional or pseudogenic, an earlier analysis of approximately 590 of the donors relied on high-throughput TCR beta sequencing. Donor age, sex, ethnicity and CMV serostatus were compiled alongside the repertoire data. In a later genetic analysis, genome-wide SNP genotypes for about three fifths of the roughly 670 donors were used, and that subset was treated as a discovery cohort. Every discovery cohort repertoire had been produced on one sequencing platform. HLA typing included class I and class II loci at four-digit resolution. The number of donors typed differed by locus, with roughly 620-630 for A, B, C, DRB1 and DQB1, around 500 for DQA1, 600 to 610 for DPA1, and 400 to 490 for DPB1. Several DR-DQ haplotypes were treated as single units for association and clustering because of strong linkage in the cohort. Among some 400 genotyped donors of the cohort, an average of around 240,000 unique TCR beta nucleotide sequences were sequenced per donor, roughly 18% of them non-productive.

The cohort consisted of 600 to 700 healthy bone marrow donors. At the time of sampling, all cohort members were nominally healthy, though unrecorded immune exposures were likely present. The donor tested CMV seronegative and was one of the 352 seronegative cohort members. A peripheral blood sample was collected from each donor, and TCR beta sequencing was performed on peripheral blood mononuclear cells. Genomic DNA extraction from the blood cell samples was performed with the Qiagen DNeasy Blood Extraction Kit. The library was produced with the immunoSEQ multiplex PCR assay. A mixture of 60 forward primers for TCR Vbeta segments and 13 reverse primers for TCR Jbeta segments was used in the multiplex PCR. A multiplex PCR assay on genomic DNA amplified the CDR3 region of rearranged TCR beta genes. The amplified TCR beta libraries were sequenced on the Illumina HiSeq System as 87-base-pair reads. For the original study's pipeline: Across the 500 to 750 repertoires, a later analysis counted approximately 75 million unique TCR beta chains, about 10 million of which were shared by at least two donors. To remove PCR and sequencing errors, raw reads were error-corrected and collapsed into unique sequences using a nearest-neighbor algorithm that merged closely related sequences. To assign V, D and J gene segments, CDR3 sequences were aligned to IMGT reference sequences. For a sequence to be retained, a match of at least six nucleotides to both a V gene segment and a J gene segment was required. A rearrangement was called productive if the CDR3 had no stop codons and remained in frame with V and J, and every other rearrangement was called non-productive. CDR3 was defined by IMGT convention, running from the second conserved V-encoded cysteine to the conserved J-encoded phenylalanine. The earlier analysis of about 590 of the donors excluded sequences that lacked an unambiguous match to a single V gene segment. An earlier analysis of fewer than 650 of the donors classified V segments as functional when productive rearrangements were above 56.7% and as segregating when the standard deviation between donors was above 5%. A statistical classification framework was developed to diagnose cytomegalovirus status using the catalog of TCR beta chain sequences. A later analysis assigned V and J genes by comparing TCR nucleotide sequences with IMGT/GENE-DB human TR gene sequences. The TCRdist pipeline was used in a later analysis to assign CDR3 sequences and most-parsimonious VDJ recombination scenarios. In a later analysis, every TCR beta chain was defined by the combination of its CDR3 amino acid sequence and its V-gene family, and reads without a unique V-gene family were dropped. In a later analysis, 500 to 650 highly shared, low-generation-probability nucleotide sequences were removed to address suspected cross-contamination and a sequencing artifact. In a later analysis, a clonal expansion index was calculated for each public chain from normalized within-repertoire ranks of inferred template counts. In a later analysis, generation probabilities were computed using a VDJ recombination model fitted to out-of-frame rearrangements, and the results were checked against IGoR. In a later analysis, hypergeometric tests were used to score TCR-TCR, TCR-HLA and TCR-CMV co-occurrence, with a repertoire-size bias correction applied to TCR pairs. In a later analysis, false discovery rates were estimated by permuting HLA or CMV assignments 20 times. In a later analysis, co-occurring TCRs were grouped with DBSCAN, and TCRdist sequence similarity was added when clustering was performed within HLA-allele-positive subsets. Co-occurrence clustering excluded repertoires with fewer than 30,000 or more than 120,000 public chains, plus five with anomalous nucleotide sharing. TCRdb took over this immuneACCESS table, retaining in-frame rearrangements with V and J assigned. Such tables are incomplete; in checked studies, under half of the missing clones stem from an unresolved V gene, and the remainder is unexplained. V and J calls plus clone size are reproduced from that table; the DNA served to infer D and trimming. For this sample there are roughly 170,000 clones; just under 80% appear just once. Jointly, the top ten make up 1.3% of the sample.

Here is what the overall study found, with its caveats: Because HLA typing was unavailable for some donors at each locus, only the typed subset was used in association tests. A later genetic analysis associated a missense DCLRE1C variant with V-gene and J-gene trimming of TCR beta chains, and an independent cohort replicated the association. Across donors, most TCR sequences were observed very rarely, whereas some public TCRs were present in many individuals. Cytomegalovirus status was reported to be diagnosed by the classifier with high specificity and sensitivity in both the original and validation cohorts. When HLA alleles, especially DR and DQ, strongly co-occurred, attributing TCR associations to individual alleles was difficult. The sequencing pipeline was judged likely to have produced a cluster of highly shared sequence variants as a technical artifact. According to a later analysis, TCR association rates differed among HLA loci, with DRB1 alleles showing the most associated TCRs and HLA-C alleles showing the fewest. Three of the identified cytomegalovirus-associated TCR beta chains were confirmed in vitro to be specific for cytomegalovirus antigens. An earlier analysis of 450 to 750 of the donors showed that most TCR beta V segments appeared in productive rearrangements either about 87% or about 30% of the time, which broadly matched IMGT annotations. In this cohort, only TCR beta chains were sequenced, and detectable features were limited by the absence of alpha or paired-chain data. Correlated functional status among segregating V segments might reflect linkage disequilibrium, but an unknown experimental factor could not be ruled out. In a later analysis, most CMV-associated TCR beta chains were found to appear HLA-restricted, with HLA associations seemingly driven largely by CMV exposure. Specific HLA alleles were associated with some 15,000 TCR beta sequences at a false discovery rate of 0.05 in a later analysis. Compared with equally common non-associated chains, HLA-associated TCR beta chains in a later analysis were more clonally expanded and had lower generation probabilities. It was suggested by the authors that the approach could potentially be generalized to other disease states and immunological phenotypes. A further reported finding was that TCR beta sequences accurately predicted the HLA-A and HLA-B alleles for most subjects in the first cohort. In the study, approximately 160 TCR beta chains were listed as associated with cytomegalovirus. For the cohort, immune exposure information was limited to CMV serostatus. A later genetic analysis reported fewer N-insertions in productive TCRs among donors in an Asian-associated ancestry cluster than the roughly 650-donor mean. Several of the top co-occurrence clusters appeared to be linked to parvovirus B19, influenza, CMV and Epstein-Barr virus, according to a later analysis. The earlier analysis of approximately 590 of the donors excluded some 15 rarely observed V segments, including chromosome 9 orphons, because counts were too low. Sequencing depth was assumed to be roughly uniform across donors in the presence/absence analyses, though that assumption may not hold.

This clonotype was obtained from a man aged 30-40 years in good health and CMV-seronegative. The sequencing sample was made of PBMCs.

The CDR3 has the sequence CASSPPPGLQNTGELFF. The DNA sequence is given as TGTGCCAGCAGCCCCCCGCCGGGACTACAGAACACCGGGGAGCTGTTTTTT. The rearranged segments are TRBV27 and TRBJ2-2; 7 middle bases align to TRBD2. The germline V gene (reference sequence) supplies CDR1 MNHEY and CDR2 SMNVEV. The CDR3 starts with the cysteine, ends with the phenylalanine, and has 17 residues. Just CDR3 DNA is preserved here, 51 bases in frame from base 1. Unmatched junction bases come to 11, with V trimmed by 6 bases and J by 1 base.